The next 22 T cell receptor beta chains were all read from a single sample in a study of T cells in localized non-small cell lung cancer. Assay used: immunoSEQ multiplex PCR; TCRdb lists only in-frame clones, some missing. The sample lists over a thousand clones, just over 35% occurring once. The material was lung tumor tissue, obtained before any cancer treatment. These receptors all come from a male donor older than 55 with stage II squamous cell lung carcinoma.

The chain is built from TRBV14 and TRBJ1-1; a weak D match, TRBD1 (6 bases). CDR1 SGHDN and CDR2 FVKESK come from the germline V gene. V was clipped by 1 base and J by 2 bases, with 11 bases between them. The CDR3 runs to 15 residues. CDR3 nucleotide sequence: TGTGCCAGCAGCCAAGGGGGGGCCCTAAACACTGAAGCTTTCTTT. The encoded protein is CASSQGGALNTEAFF.

The chain uses TRBV18 and TRBJ2-2; 9 bases agree with TRBD1. Germline trimming cut 5 bases from V and 2 bases from J; bases unmatched to any gene: 9. Germline V gene lookup returns CDR1 KGHSH and CDR2 LQKENI. This CDR3 contains 17 residues. CDR3 sequence: CASSSRDRAVNTGELFF. CDR3 bases: TGTGCCAGCTCATCCCGGGACAGGGCCGTTAACACCGGGGAGCTGTTTTTT. The variable domain in full, completed from reference TRBV18 and TRBJ2-2, reads NAGVMQNPRHLVRRRGQEARLRCSPMKGHSHVYWYRQLPEEGLKFMVYLQKENIIDESGMPKERFSAEFPKEGPSILRIQQVVRGDSAAYFCASSSRDRAVNTGELFFGEGSRLTVL.

This clone was observed once. The rearrangement joins TRBV30 to TRBJ1-5; no definite D call. Trimming pared 5 bases from V and 5 bases from J, leaving 13 bases between. There are 13 residues in the CDR3. Germline CDR1 reads GTSNPN; CDR2 reads SVGIG (reference sequence). The CDR3 spells CAWSGQQDQPQHF. In nucleotides, the CDR3 is TGTGCCTGGTCTGGGCAACAAGATCAGCCCCAGCATTTT.

The chain recombines TRBV18 with TRBJ1-4; D unresolved. In germline, CDR1 is KGHSH, CDR2 LQKENI. V gave up 3 bases and J gave up 8 bases, with 13 bases separating them. This CDR3 is 14 amino acids long. The CDR3 DNA is TGTGCCAGCTCACCCGGGAACCGGCGGGAAAAACTGTTTTTT. It codes for CASSPGNRREKLFF.

This clone qualifies as medium-sized. The chain recombines TRBV11-3 with TRBJ2-7, with D maybe TRBD2 (6 bases). The V gene's germline CDR1 is SGHNT and CDR2 YENEEA. Deletions cut 1 base from V and 2 bases from J, with 12 bases between. The CDR3 spans 15 residues. CDR3 loop: CASSLVEGATYEQYF. For the CDR3, the DNA is TGTGCCAGCAGCTTAGTGGAGGGAGCGACCTACGAGCAGTACTTC.

This clone was found a few times. The rearrangement joins TRBV11-3 to TRBJ2-5, with 7 nucleotides matching TRBD1. The CDR3 spans 15 residues. CDR1 is SGHNT and CDR2 is YENEEA in the germline V gene. V lost 2 bases, J lost 4 bases, and 7 bases stayed unmatched. The CDR3 coding sequence is TGTGCCAGCAGCTTAAAGACAGGGTTCTTAGAGACCCAGTACTTC. Protein: CASSLKTGFLETQYF.

This clone is medium-sized (0.01 to 0.1%) within its sample. This sequence joins TRBV10-3 and TRBJ2-5, with D perhaps matching TRBD2 (6 bases). Germline lookup yields CDR1 ENHRY and CDR2 SYGVKD. This CDR3 is built from 15 residues. The V end was cut by 0 bases, the J end by 5 bases, with 13 bases between. CDR3 coding DNA: TGTGCCATCAGTGAGTCAACGGCAGGGAGGGAGACCCAGTACTTC. It encodes CAISESTAGRETQYF.

Remarks on this clone: Germline is not matched at one junction end, which may reflect a read error. The CDR3 DNA reads TGTGCCAGCTCCCCACGGACTATTAGGGACACTGAAGCTTTCTTT. The encoded protein is CASSPRTIRDTEAFF. The chain couples TRBV18 to TRBJ1-1; no clear D. Germline lookup yields CDR1 KGHSH and CDR2 LQKENI. The CDR3 loop spans 15 amino acids.

The chain links TRBV28 to TRBJ2-1; D remains ambiguous. Germline V lookup: CDR1 MDHEN, CDR2 SYDVKM. The CDR3 covers 13 residues. Trimming cost V 8 bases and J 8 bases, with 16 bases left between them. The DNA for the CDR3 is TGTGCCAGCGAAACTCTAGAGCGCGATGAGCAGTTCTTC. Translated: CASETLERDEQFF.

This clone was picked up a small number of times. This sequence joins TRBV9 and TRBJ1-1; D unresolved. Germline V lookup: CDR1 SGDLS, CDR2 YYNGEE. CDR3 length equals 13 residues. Between the trimmed V and J ends, which lost 4 bases and 0 bases, there was a span of 7 bases. CDR3 DNA: TGTGCCAGCAGCCCCGGACTGAACACTGAAGCTTTCTTT. It translates to CASSPGLNTEAFF.

V gene TRBV29-1 combines with J gene TRBJ1-3, with TRBD1 as a possible D gene (5 bases). CDR1 SQVTM and CDR2 ANQGSEA come from the germline V gene. The germline V and J ends were trimmed by 4 bases and 0 bases, with 31 bases remaining between them. The CDR3 contains 21 residues. The CDR3 reads CSVGNAGPQSPTATSGNTIYF. In nucleotides, the CDR3 is TGCAGCGTTGGAAATGCGGGACCCCAGTCACCGACAGCCACCTCTGGAAACACCATATATTTT. Full variable domain (rest looked up from reference TRBV29-1 and TRBJ1-3): SAVISQKPSRDICQRGTSLTIQCQVDSQVTMMFWYRQQPGQSLTLIATANQGSEATYESGFVIDKFPISRPNLTFSTLTVSNMSPEDSSIYLCSVGNAGPQSPTATSGNTIYFGEGSWLTVV.

This clone was counted a few times. J is TRBJ2-5 and V is TRBV5-1, with a possible D match to TRBD2 (6 bases). The CDR3 extends over 15 amino acids. The germline V and J ends were trimmed by 4 bases and 0 bases, with 13 bases remaining between them. Germline V lookup: CDR1 SGHRS, CDR2 YFSETQ. The CDR3: CASSGGAGHQETQYF. In DNA form, the CDR3 reads TGCGCCAGCAGCGGCGGGGCAGGGCACCAAGAGACCCAGTACTTC.

This clone has only a few counts. J is TRBJ1-2 and V is TRBV12-2. TRBV12-2 is assigned pseudogene status. The CDR3 covers 14 residues. As DNA, the CDR3 is TGTGCCACCCCAGCCCTGGGGTCCCTCTATGGCTACACCTTC. Amino acid sequence: CATPALGSLYGYTF.

The chain has TRBV11-3 and TRBJ2-3, with D hard to call. Germline V gene lookup returns CDR1 SGHNT and CDR2 YENEEA. The CDR3 totals 17 residues. V was trimmed by 6 bases and J by 2 bases, leaving 21 bases between them. The CDR3 coding sequence is TGTGCCAGCAGTCCTGGGCGAGATTTTACTCCCACAGATACGCAGTATTTT. Its protein product is CASSPGRDFTPTDTQYF.

V is TRBV30 and J is TRBJ1-3; D unresolved. V was clipped by 3 bases and J by 0 bases, with 9 bases between them. The CDR3 extends over 14 amino acids. Looked up from germline, CDR1 is GTSNPN and CDR2 is SVGIG (reference sequence). CDR3: CAWRYAGSGNTIYF. For the CDR3, the DNA is TGTGCCTGGAGATACGCCGGCTCTGGAAACACCATATATTTT.

This clone was recorded a few times. The chain has TRBV9 and TRBJ2-7; D tentatively reads TRBD1 or TRBD2 (5 bases each). Germline CDR1 reads SGDLS; CDR2 reads YYNGEE. The CDR3 is made up of 16 amino acids. The V and J ends lost 0 bases and 6 bases respectively, with 19 bases between them. CDR3 nucleotides: TGTGCCAGCAGCGTAGGCCCTCGGGACCCGGGGCCCGAGCAGTACTTC. It yields the protein CASSVGPRDPGPEQYF.

In this sample, this clone turned up a few times. The chain joins TRBV11-3 to TRBJ2-2, with 8 positions matching TRBD1. V was pared by 4 bases and J by 1 base, with 2 bases of the junction left unmatched. CDR3 size: 15 residues. Germline loops: CDR1 SGHNT, CDR2 YENEEA. CDR3 sequence (DNA): TGTGCCAGCAGCTGGGACAGGCGGAACACCGGGGAGCTGTTTTTT. Translating it yields CASSWDRRNTGELFF.

V and J are TRBV14 and TRBJ1-6; D is uncertain. The CDR3 sequence is 13 residues long. Germline CDR1 is SGHDN and CDR2 is FVKESK. Trimming took 2 bases from V and 7 from J, leaving 6 bases between them. Here the CDR3 reads CASSQFKNSPLHF. DNA of the CDR3: TGTGCCAGCAGCCAATTTAAGAATTCACCCCTCCACTTT.

The rearrangement uses TRBV29-1 and TRBJ1-1, with 10 bases fitting TRBD1. Germline loops: CDR1 SQVTM, CDR2 ANQGSEA. The CDR3 spans 13 residues. After removal of 3 bases from V and 5 bases from J, the junction contained 3 bases not matched to a gene. The CDR3 loop reads CSVEDRGLTEAFF. CDR3 coding DNA: TGCAGCGTTGAGGACAGGGGGTTAACTGAAGCTTTCTTT. Supplemented by reference TRBV29-1 and TRBJ1-1, the full variable domain reads SAVISQKPSRDICQRGTSLTIQCQVDSQVTMMFWYRQQPGQSLTLIATANQGSEATYESGFVIDKFPISRPNLTFSTLTVSNMSPEDSSIYLCSVEDRGLTEAFFGQGTRLTVV.

This chain connects TRBV19 to TRBJ1-4; TRBD1 is a possible D gene (5 bases). Germline CDR1 LNHDA, CDR2 SQIVND (reference sequence). Trimming shortened V by 7 bases and J by 8 bases, and 11 bases separated the two germline ends. This CDR3 has 12 amino acids. CDR3 sequence (DNA): TGTGCCAGTACCCAAGGGGAGGAAAAACTGTTTTTT. This codes for CASTQGEEKLFF.

This rearrangement joins TRBV9 to TRBJ2-5; TRBD1 or TRBD2 may be the D gene (5 bases each). The CDR3 spans 15 residues. V was pared by 0 bases and J by 1 base, with 10 bases between. CDR1 is SGDLS, CDR2 YYNGEE, per germline. CDR3 DNA sequence: TGTGCCAGCAGCGTAGGTCCCGGGACCCAAGAGACCCAGTACTTC. It translates to CASSVGPGTQETQYF.

The chain employs TRBV14 and TRBJ1-1; D gene unclear. The V gene's germline CDR1 is SGHDN and CDR2 FVKESK. The ends were cut back, 4 bases at V and 4 bases at J, with 16 bases in the middle. This CDR3 spans 15 amino acids. Here the CDR3 reads CASSLHGGLLTEAFF. CDR3 nucleotide sequence: TGTGCCAGCAGCCTTCACGGTGGGCTCCTCACTGAAGCTTTCTTT.